The clone carrying this T cell receptor (beta chain) has a count of ten or more. The junction had 1 base not matched to a gene; V was cut back by 8 bases and J by 1 base. Germline lookup yields CDR1 GTSNPN and CDR2 SVGIG (reference sequence). This CDR3 contains 13 residues. These data are taken from a study of CD8 T cells in ankylosing spondylitis. One entry per CDR3 protein results from TCRdb running MiXCR on the 5' RACE reads. The data contain almost 45,000 distinct CDR3 sequences, approximately 10% of them singletons. The chain recombines TRBV30 with TRBJ1-5; TRBD1 matches at 11 bases. The sequencing input was blood, either unsorted or a sorted T cell fraction (not recorded which). This TCR came from a male donor with ankylosing spondylitis or in good health (not recorded which). The CDR3, as DNA: TGTGCCGGACAGGGGGCGAGCAATCAGCCCCAGCATTTT. It encodes CAGQGASNQPQHF.